The clone carrying this T cell receptor beta chain was seen ten or more times. The antigen is unknown. V lost 8 bases and J lost 1, with 11 bases in between. This CDR3 is built from 13 residues. The germline V gene has CDR1 MDHEN and CDR2 SYDVKM. The source of the sample is a study of spatial heterogeneity in lung cancer. Study findings and constraints: Tumor mutation counts were tracked by expanded intratumoral alpha and beta TCR counts.

This sample's time point: sample taken at primary tumor resection. Unsorted whole RNA samples from tumor, nontumor lung or frozen PBMC were sequenced. Each CDR3 protein gets one entry after TCRdb re-called the 5' RACE reads with MiXCR. The sample lists fewer than 30,000 distinct CDR3 sequences, roughly 7.1% seen once, with 24% in the top ten. The sequence came from a male donor with early-stage non-small cell lung cancer. This chain connects TRBV28 to TRBJ1-1; no definite D call. The starting material was lung tumor tissue, obtained at surgery. The CDR3 protein is CASLHPSNTEAFF. The CDR3 bases are TGTGCCAGCCTCCACCCATCGAACACTGAAGCTTTCTTT.